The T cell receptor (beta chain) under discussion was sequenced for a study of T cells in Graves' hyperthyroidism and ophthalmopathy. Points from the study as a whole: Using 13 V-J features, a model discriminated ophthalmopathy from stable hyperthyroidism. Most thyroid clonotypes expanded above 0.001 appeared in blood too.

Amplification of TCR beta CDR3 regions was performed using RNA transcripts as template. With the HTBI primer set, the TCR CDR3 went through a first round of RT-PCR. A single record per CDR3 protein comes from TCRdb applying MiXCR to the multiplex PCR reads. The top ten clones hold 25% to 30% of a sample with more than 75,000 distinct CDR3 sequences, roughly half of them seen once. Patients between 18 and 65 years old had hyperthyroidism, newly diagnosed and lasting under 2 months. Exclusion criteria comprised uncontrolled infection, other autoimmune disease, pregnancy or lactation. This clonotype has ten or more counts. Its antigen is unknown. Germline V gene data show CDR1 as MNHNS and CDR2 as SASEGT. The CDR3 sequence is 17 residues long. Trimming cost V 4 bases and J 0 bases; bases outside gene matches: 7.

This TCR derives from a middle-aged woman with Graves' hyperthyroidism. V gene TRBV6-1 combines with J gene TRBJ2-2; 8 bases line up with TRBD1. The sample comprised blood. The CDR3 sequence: CASSVLGQGANTGELFF. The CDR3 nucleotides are TGTGCCAGCAGTGTCCTCGGACAGGGCGCGAACACCGGGGAGCTGTTTTTT.